What follows are 32 T cell receptor beta chains derived from one specimen sequenced in a study of cytomegalovirus exposure and HLA in healthy donors. Repertoires were generated with immunoSEQ multiplex PCR, while TCRdb's copy carries only in-frame clones and drops some. The sample contains about 160,000 clones, roughly 86% of which appear only once. Sequencing used PBMCs. The receptors shown here come from a man between 18 and 35 years old in good health and CMV-seropositive.

With respect to this clone: This CDR3 is also generated by other DNA sequences in the sample. This chain links TRBV7-3 with TRBJ2-1, with TRBD2 identical over 8 bases. The ends lost 5 bases at V and 7 bases at J; junction bases unmatched: 7. This CDR3 region has 14 residues. From germline, CDR1 is SGHTA and CDR2 FQGTGA. CDR3 in DNA: TGTGCCAGCAGCCTGACCGGGACTAGTAATGAGCAGTTCTTC. Residues: CASSLTGTSNEQFF. The full variable domain, rest sourced from reference TRBV7-3 and TRBJ2-1, is GAGVSQTPSNKVTEKGKYVELRCDPISGHTALYWYRQSLGQGPEFLIYFQGTGAADDSGLPNDRFFAVRPEGSVSTLKIQRTERGDSAVYLCASSLTGTSNEQFFGPGTRLTVL.

The chain is built from TRBV9 and TRBJ2-1; 10 positions match TRBD2. Germline CDR1 SGDLS, CDR2 YYNGEE. CDR3 length: 15 residues. Trimming cost V 0 bases and J 6 bases; bases outside gene matches: 3. This CDR3 is CASSVVQREGNEQFF. The CDR3 bases are TGTGCCAGCAGCGTAGTCCAGCGGGAGGGCAATGAGCAGTTCTTC.

The chain is built from TRBV28 and TRBJ1-1; D unclear. The CDR3 covers 13 residues. The V and J ends lost 6 bases and 1 base respectively, with 9 bases between them. Germline CDR1 reads MDHEN; CDR2 reads SYDVKM. The CDR3 region is CASRPPGNTEAFF. The CDR3 DNA reads as TGTGCCAGCAGACCCCCCGGGAACACTGAAGCTTTCTTT.

The chain links TRBV11-3 to TRBJ2-5, with 10 bases aligning to TRBD1. V trimming: 8 bases; J trimming: 5 bases; junction bases outside the gene matches: 8. The CDR3 is made up of 14 amino acids. Germline V gene sequence: CDR1 SGHNT, CDR2 YENEEA. The CDR3 DNA sequence: TGTGCCAGCCGCCGGGACAGGGGCATGGAGACCCAGTACTTC. It yields the protein CASRRDRGMETQYF.

V gene TRBV7-8 combines with J gene TRBJ2-6, with D possibly matching TRBD2 (6 bases). Germline V gives CDR1 SGHVS, CDR2 FQNEAQ. Trimming pared 3 bases from V and 0 bases from J, leaving 12 bases between. CDR3 length: 17 residues. As DNA, the CDR3 is TGTGCCAGCAGCTTTCGGGAGTTGAACTCTGGGGCCAACGTCCTGACTTTC. This codes for CASSFRELNSGANVLTF.

The CDR3 reads CASSFYSGTTGELFF. CDR3 in DNA: TGTGCCAGCAGCTTCTACAGCGGGACAACCGGGGAGCTGTTTTTT. The chain recombines TRBV11-3 with TRBJ2-2, with a possible D match to TRBD2 (7 bases). CDR3 length: 15 residues. Germline CDR1 is SGHNT and CDR2 is YENEEA. Trimming pared 3 bases from V and 5 bases from J, leaving 13 bases between. The complete variable domain, with remaining parts taken from reference TRBV11-3 and TRBJ2-2, reads EAGVVQSPRYKIIEKKQPVAFWCNPISGHNTLYWYLQNLGQGPELLIRYENEEAVDDSQLPKDRFSAERLKGVDSTLKIQPAELGDSAVYLCASSFYSGTTGELFFGEGSRLTVL.

J is TRBJ2-7 and V is TRBV15; 7 positions agree with TRBD2. The CDR3 extends over 15 amino acids. CDR1 is LNHNV and CDR2 is YYDKDF in the germline V gene (reference sequence). Trimming cost V 1 base and J 0 bases; bases outside gene matches: 3. The CDR3 region is CATSRGGGVSYEQYF. The CDR3 DNA reads TGTGCCACCAGCAGAGGGGGGGGTGTCTCCTACGAGCAGTACTTC.

The DNA for the CDR3 is TGTGCCAGCAGCCCCAGTGGCTCCTACAATGAGCAGTTCTTC. Amino acid sequence: CASSPSGSYNEQFF. The rearrangement links TRBV7-9 to TRBJ2-1; D is uncertain. CDR1 and CDR2 (germline): SEHNR, FQNEAQ (reference sequence). The CDR3 has 14 amino acids. V gave up 5 bases and J gave up 0 bases, with 8 bases separating them.

This clone was counted a single time. The V gene is TRBV5-1, the J gene TRBJ1-3, with TRBD1 matching 9 bases. The trim removed 0 bases at V and 2 bases at J, leaving 0 bases unmatched. The germline V gene has CDR1 SGHRS and CDR2 YFSETQ. CDR3 length equals 15 residues. This CDR3 reads CASSLGQGAGNTIYF. CDR3 sequence (DNA): TGCGCCAGCAGCTTGGGACAGGGGGCTGGAAACACCATATATTTT. Full variable domain (outside the CDR3, taken from reference TRBV5-1 and TRBJ1-3): KAGVTQTPRYLIKTRGQQVTLSCSPISGHRSVSWYQQTPGQGLQFLFEYFSETQRNKGNFPGRFSGRQFSNSRSEMNVSTLELGDSALYLCASSLGQGAGNTIYFGEGSWLTVV.

The rearrangement links TRBV5-8 to TRBJ2-1; the match to TRBD2 covers 8 bases. This CDR3 has 17 residues. V lost 4 bases and J lost 3; bases outside the gene matches: 12. Germline V gives CDR1 SGHTS, CDR2 YDEGEE. The DNA for the CDR3 is TGTGCCAGCAGCCATCCGAGGCAGCGGGAGTTCTACAATGAGCAGTTCTTC. Amino acids: CASSHPRQREFYNEQFF.

This rearrangement joins TRBV2 to TRBJ2-2, with 7 bases fitting TRBD2. The CDR3 is 15 amino acids. In germline, CDR1 is SNHLY, CDR2 FYNNEI. With V trimmed by 6 bases and J by 1 base, 5 bases remained unmatched. In DNA form, the CDR3 reads TGTGCCAGCAGACCCTCTAGCGGGAACACCGGGGAGCTGTTTTTT. This translates into CASRPSSGNTGELFF.

This chain joins TRBV5-6 and TRBJ2-1; D remains unclear. CDR1 and CDR2 (germline): SGHDT, YYEEEE. The CDR3 is 12 amino acids. V was pared by 3 bases and J by 10 bases, with 11 bases between. Here the CDR3 DNA reads TGTGCCAGCAGCTCCTCGGGTCGGGAGCAGTTCTTC. This sequence encodes CASSSSGREQFF.

This chain connects TRBV29-1 to TRBJ1-4, with D tentatively TRBD1 (6 bases). Germline CDR1 SQVTM, CDR2 ANQGSEA. The CDR3 totals 15 residues. The V end was cut by 6 bases, the J end by 8 bases, with 22 bases between. CDR3 sequence (DNA): TGCAGCGTCACCAGCCTCTCAGGGGAGGGCGAAAAACTGTTTTTT. Protein product: CSVTSLSGEGEKLFF. The entire variable domain, with the rest obtained from reference TRBV29-1 and TRBJ1-4, is as follows: SAVISQKPSRDICQRGTSLTIQCQVDSQVTMMFWYRQQPGQSLTLIATANQGSEATYESGFVIDKFPISRPNLTFSTLTVSNMSPEDSSIYLCSVTSLSGEGEKLFFGSGTQLSVL.

This clone was detected once. The identical CDR3 is also encoded by other nucleotide sequences in the sample. The chain couples TRBV5-1 to TRBJ2-1; no reliable D call. The CDR3 spans 15 residues. In germline, CDR1 is SGHRS, CDR2 YFSETQ. The V end was cut by 0 bases, the J end by 0 bases, with 7 bases between. The CDR3 nucleotides are TGCGCCAGCAGCTTGGCAGCGAGCTCCTACAATGAGCAGTTCTTC. This encodes CASSLAASSYNEQFF.

This clone has only one observation. CDR3 sequence reads: CASSLEGQGARSGYTF. The DNA of the CDR3 is TGCGCCAGCAGCTTGGAAGGGCAGGGGGCGCGCTCTGGCTACACCTTC. The chain joins TRBV5-1 to TRBJ1-2, with 8 bases aligning to TRBD1. Germline-derived CDR1 and CDR2 are SGHRS and YFSETQ. Losses at the gene ends were 0 bases for V and 7 bases for J; bases not matched to a gene: 11. The CDR3 length is 16 residues.

This clone showed up just once. The chain recombines TRBV28 with TRBJ2-2; 8 nucleotides line up with TRBD2. The trim removed 5 bases at V and 6 bases at J, leaving 11 bases unmatched. From germline, CDR1 is MDHEN and CDR2 SYDVKM. This CDR3 region has 16 residues. The CDR3 here is CASSTPSIAGPGELFF. The DNA for the CDR3 is TGTGCCAGCAGTACCCCCTCCATAGCGGGACCCGGGGAGCTGTTTTTT.

CDR3 sequence: CASSLAIGPVVLAGGFSTDTQYF. Written as DNA, the CDR3 is TGCGCCAGCAGCTTGGCGATAGGGCCGGTGGTGCTAGCGGGAGGCTTCAGCACAGATACGCAGTATTTT. J is TRBJ2-3 and V is TRBV5-1; 11 bases are shared with TRBD2. Germline V gives CDR1 SGHRS, CDR2 YFSETQ. V was pared by 0 bases and J by 0 bases, with 21 bases of the junction left unmatched. The CDR3 loop spans 23 amino acids.

In its sample, this clone was seen a few times. The chain has TRBV10-3 and TRBJ2-7; no firm D call. Germline assignment: CDR1 ENHRY and CDR2 SYGVKD. The CDR3 loop spans 14 amino acids. Trimming stripped 0 bases from V and 0 bases from J, with 6 bases between. This CDR3 is CAISESTGSYEQYF. CDR3 nucleotides: TGTGCCATCAGTGAGTCGACGGGCTCCTACGAGCAGTACTTC.

This chain joins TRBV7-9 and TRBJ2-3; tentatively, D is TRBD2 (5 bases). There are 13 residues in the CDR3. V was trimmed by 5 bases and J by 4 bases, leaving 10 bases between them. CDR1 and CDR2 (germline): SEHNR, FQNEAQ (reference sequence). Here the CDR3 DNA reads TGTGCCAGCAGCCCCCGGGGTCCAGATACGCAGTATTTT. Residues: CASSPRGPDTQYF.

The chain has TRBV15 and TRBJ2-1; a weak D match, TRBD1 (5 bases). The CDR3 covers 13 residues. V lost 0 bases, J lost 8 bases, and 8 bases lay in between. Germline CDR1 is LNHNV and CDR2 is YYDKDF (reference sequence). The DNA of the CDR3 is TGTGCCACCAGCAGAGATCAGGGATATGAGCAGTTCTTC. Translated: CATSRDQGYEQFF. Looking up the rest from reference TRBV15 and TRBJ2-1 gives the full variable domain: DAMVIQNPRYQVTQFGKPVTLSCSQTLNHNVMYWYQQKSSQAPKLLFHYYDKDFNNEADTPDNFQSRRPNTSFCFLDIRSPGLGDTAMYLCATSRDQGYEQFFGPGTRLTVL.

The genes are TRBV2 and TRBJ2-7, with 11 positions matching TRBD2. The V and J ends lost 8 bases and 2 bases, in that order; junction bases with no gene match: 5. CDR1 and CDR2 from the germline V gene are SNHLY and FYNNEI. This CDR3 is 14 amino acids long. The CDR3 loop is CASAQLAGAYEQYF. The DNA of the CDR3 is TGTGCCAGCGCTCAACTAGCGGGGGCCTACGAGCAGTACTTC.

The genes are TRBV5-4 and TRBJ1-2; the D is unclear. CDR1 is SGHNT, CDR2 YYREEE, per germline (reference sequence). The V end was cut by 0 bases, the J end by 3 bases, with 9 bases between. CDR3 length equals 14 residues. The CDR3 spells CASSLGGEHYGYTF. In DNA, the CDR3 is TGTGCCAGCAGCTTGGGCGGGGAGCACTATGGCTACACCTTC.

This chain links TRBV10-3 with TRBJ2-2; 7 bases fit TRBD1. Germline loops: CDR1 ENHRY, CDR2 SYGVKD. With 6 bases clipped from V and 5 bases from J, the junction kept 3 bases outside the gene matches. The length of the CDR3 is 13 residues. CDR3 bases: TGTGCCATCAGGGGGACAGAAACCGGGGAGCTGTTTTTT. As protein: CAIRGTETGELFF.

V is TRBV21-1 and J is TRBJ2-5; the D call of TRBD1 is as the table states it, not checked on the DNA. TRBV21-1 is noted as a pseudogene. This CDR3 region has 16 residues. The CDR3 sequence: CASSNGWGRAQETQYF. In DNA, the CDR3 is TGTGCCAGCAGCAATGGTTGGGGGCGGGCCCAAGAGACCCAGTACTTC.

The CDR3 DNA reads TGCGCCAGCAGCTGGGACCCGGGACAGTACACAGATACGCAGTATTTT. Its protein product is CASSWDPGQYTDTQYF. The chain employs TRBV5-1 and TRBJ2-3, with 7 bases aligning to TRBD1. The CDR3 is made up of 16 amino acids. From germline, CDR1 is SGHRS and CDR2 YFSETQ. V was clipped by 3 bases and J by 2 bases; unmatched bases: 9.

This clone was seen once. The chain joins TRBV5-1 to TRBJ2-7; 11 bases map to TRBD2. Trimming at V came to 4 bases and at J to 2 bases, leaving 5 bases not matched to a gene. Germline CDR1 and CDR2: SGHRS and YFSETQ. This CDR3 is built from 15 residues. The chain's CDR3 is CASSQRLAGPYEQYF. The CDR3 DNA reads TGCGCCAGCAGCCAGAGACTAGCGGGACCCTACGAGCAGTACTTC.

This chain uses TRBV29-1 with TRBJ2-5; D is unresolved. V shed 7 bases and J shed 2 bases, with 5 bases lying between them. CDR3 length: 10 amino acids. Germline V gives CDR1 SQVTM, CDR2 ANQGSEA. CDR3 sequence reads: CSALQETQYF. Written as DNA, the CDR3 is TGCAGCGCCTTACAAGAGACCCAGTACTTC.

The chain has TRBV4-2 and TRBJ2-7, with 11 bases fitting TRBD2. Germline trimming cut 3 bases from V and 0 bases from J; bases unmatched to any gene: 13. From germline, CDR1 is LGHNA and CDR2 YNFKEQ. The CDR3 loop spans 19 amino acids. CDR3 sequence (DNA): TGTGCCAGCAGCCACAACCTAGCGGGAGGAATTACCAGCTCCTACGAGCAGTACTTC. The encoded protein is CASSHNLAGGITSSYEQYF.

This chain links TRBV5-4 with TRBJ1-3, with D uncertain. CDR1 is SGHNT, CDR2 YYREEE, per germline (reference sequence). Trimming pared 0 bases from V and 3 bases from J, leaving 10 bases between. This CDR3 has 15 amino acids. CDR3: CASSLGGRLGNTIYF. For the CDR3, the DNA is TGTGCCAGCAGCTTGGGAGGTCGGCTTGGAAACACCATATATTTT.

The gene calls are TRBV30 and TRBJ2-5; tentative D call: TRBD1 (6 bases). With 3 bases removed from V and 5 bases from J, the gap between germline ends came to 13 bases. Germline CDR1 GTSNPN, CDR2 SVGIG (reference sequence). This CDR3 is 13 amino acids long. CDR3 residues: CAWRTRQAETQYF. The CDR3 nucleotides read TGTGCCTGGAGGACCCGACAGGCGGAGACCCAGTACTTC.

V usage is TRBV4-1 and J usage is TRBJ2-2, with a tentative D call TRBD1 (6 bases). This CDR3 comprises 17 residues. Trimming cost V 1 base and J 0 bases, with 12 bases left between them. Germline-derived CDR1 and CDR2 are MGHRA and YSYEKL. The CDR3 loop is CASSQVVKGANTGELFF. In nucleotides, the CDR3 is TGCGCCAGCAGCCAAGTGGTTAAGGGGGCGAACACCGGGGAGCTGTTTTTT.

V is TRBV28 and J is TRBJ2-1, with TRBD1 matching 9 bases. The V segment lost 2 bases and the J segment 15 bases; nucleotides outside the gene matches: 5. This CDR3 spans 12 amino acids. Per germline, CDR1 MDHEN and CDR2 SYDVKM. CDR3 bases: TGTGCCAGCAGTTTACTAGACAGGGGGTGGTTCTTC. Translating it yields CASSLLDRGWFF.